The entry below gives a single T cell receptor (beta chain) sequence along with its context. This clone showed up just once. Its specific antigen is unknown. No much larger clone is present one base from it, and per-base qualities are unavailable. Library prep was done by the immunoSEQ multiplex PCR assay. T cell repertoires were profiled by deep sequencing of rearranged TCR beta loci, alongside multiparametric flow cytometry. Drawn from immuneACCESS, this table holds only the in-frame rearrangements with V and J called that TCRdb kept. Clones are partly lost; checked studies trace under half to an unresolved V gene and leave the rest unexplained. The sample table lists roughly 18,000 clones, roughly 86% of them with a count of one. Together, the top ten hold 2.9% of the sample. These data originate in a study of lymphopenia after photon versus proton radiotherapy (dated by TCRdb to about 2019). For the wider study: The immunological effects of photon versus proton radiation therapy were compared in patients with gastrointestinal tumors who developed high-grade lymphopenia. The study was designed to characterize how the impact on the immune system differs between the two radiation modalities. A cohort of some 20 patients with gastrointestinal tumors who received either photon or proton therapy and subsequently developed lymphopenia was included. What the work shows at the level of the full study, not this receptor alone: After the lymphocyte count nadir, photon-treated repertoires showed oligoclonal expansion, especially of CD8+ Temra cells, which drove the drop in diversity. Relative stability during treatment was observed in proton-treated patients, whereas loss of naive T cells and TCR diversity and gain of effector/memory populations were observed in photon-treated patients. The survival association was assessed only in patients who died, and the authors presented better survival with proton therapy as a possibility rather than a demonstrated result. Across the cohort, a larger post-nadir drop in TCR diversity was inversely correlated with overall survival time among patients who died.

The CDR3 measures 14 amino acids from cysteine to phenylalanine. The CDR3 DNA has 42 bases and is translated from base 1. A distance of 6 bases separates the germline ends of V and J, which lose 1 base and 1 base respectively. From a lookup of the germline V gene, CDR1 and CDR2 are SGHTA and FQGNSA. The sequence links TRBV7-2 to TRBJ2-3, with the D gene too uncertain to name. The specimen was peripheral blood, collected from a patient treated with photon-based radiotherapy. The clonotype comes from a woman between 45 and 60 years old with pancreatic cancer. DNA sequence: TGTGCCAGCAGCTTAGACCACGGCACAGATACGCAGTATTTT. This translates into CASSLDHGTDTQYF.